These T cell receptor beta chains were read from a single sample in a study of T cells in Graves' hyperthyroidism and ophthalmopathy. From the multiplex PCR reads, TCRdb called clonotypes with MiXCR, one entry per CDR3 protein. The sample lists about 350,000 distinct CDR3 sequences, roughly 17% occurring once. Sequencing input: blood. The origin of the receptors is a woman under 40 with Graves' hyperthyroidism that later progressed to Graves' ophthalmopathy. CDR3s include the opening cysteine and the closing phenylalanine or tryptophan. The order of the fields is J gene, V gene, CDR3 length, clone size, CDR3 protein. Rows may omit the clone size; those that give it use once, few, many or a size class.

TRBJ2-5,TRBV20-1,15,many,CSARDGTDLGETQYF
TRBJ2-1,TRBV12-3/TRBV12-4,15,many,CASETGRGAPNEQFF
TRBJ1-4,TRBV2,15,many,CASSESGGEDEKLFF
TRBJ2-6,TRBV5-1,16,many,CASSSRVHTGANVLTF
TRBJ2-2,TRBV30,16,many,CAWRNRGQANTGELFF
TRBJ2-2,TRBV10-2,15,many,CASIIGTVNTGELFF
TRBJ1-1,TRBV5-1,15,.,CASSLARASNTEAFF
TRBJ1-1,TRBV9,17,many,CASSVDPGQGSNTEAFF
TRBJ2-1,TRBV20-1,14,few,CSARDWAGLGEQFF
TRBJ1-1,TRBV20-1,13,few,CSANEGAGTEAFF
TRBJ1-2,TRBV5-4,15,many,CASSLFGAAYYGYTF
TRBJ1-1,TRBV20-1,13,many,CSASLRSNTEAFF
TRBJ2-7,TRBV4-1,15,.,CASSLEKGTTYEQYF
TRBJ2-7,TRBV19,15,.,CASSMEGTATCEQYF
TRBJ1-2,TRBV6-1,14,many,CASSEVTTSYGYTF